This entry lists 8 T cell receptor beta chains sequenced from one sample in a study of blood T cell repertoires in COVID-19. Clones were read by immunoSEQ multiplex PCR, and TCRdb kept only the in-frame ones, dropping some. The sample gives approximately 160,000 clones, 65% to 85% of which show up once; approximately 2.9% is in the top ten. Sequencing was done on a sample of peripheral blood. These TCRs come from an older woman with acute or convalescent COVID-19.

The V and J genes are TRBV5-1 and TRBJ1-1, with a weak D call TRBD1 (6 bases). The CDR3 runs 14 residues. The V gene's germline CDR1 is SGHRS and CDR2 YFSETQ. Trimming shortened V by 6 bases and J by 8 bases, and 20 bases separated the two germline ends. CDR3 loop: CASTAWVGTGEAFF. CDR3 nucleotide sequence: TGCGCCAGCACCGCTTGGGTAGGAACAGGGGAAGCTTTCTTT.

This chain joins TRBV10-3 and TRBJ2-7; tentative D call: TRBD1 (6 bases). V shed 7 bases and J shed 4 bases, with 17 bases lying between them. Looked up from germline, CDR1 is ENHRY and CDR2 is SYGVKD. The CDR3 covers 14 residues. CDR3: CAIKTPGHSYEQYF. CDR3 coding DNA: TGTGCCATCAAGACCCCGGGACATTCATACGAGCAGTACTTC.

This chain joins TRBV12-3 or TRBV12-4 and TRBJ2-5, with 7 positions matching TRBD2. Trimming removed 5 bases from V and 3 bases from J; junction bases left unmatched: 3. This CDR3 has 13 amino acids. CDR3 region: CASSPGLKETQYF. DNA for the CDR3: TGTGCCAGCAGTCCGGGACTAAAAGAGACCCAGTACTTC.

The CDR3: CASRQGEGEKLFF. CDR3 DNA sequence: TGTGCCAGCAGACAGGGGGAGGGTGAAAAACTGTTTTTT. The gene calls are TRBV6-5 and TRBJ1-4, with 8 bases lining up with TRBD1. V lost 6 bases and J lost 7; bases outside the gene matches: 4. CDR1 is MNHEY and CDR2 is SVGAGI in the germline V gene. This CDR3 spans 13 amino acids.

The chain is built from TRBV9 and TRBJ1-3, with 7 bases aligning to TRBD1. The CDR3 is made up of 16 amino acids. Germline CDR1 SGDLS, CDR2 YYNGEE. J was trimmed by 0 bases and V by 2 bases; bases with no gene match: 5. The CDR3 spells CASSVWTGSSGNTIYF. The CDR3, as DNA: TGTGCCAGCAGCGTGTGGACAGGTAGCTCTGGAAACACCATATATTTT.

This clone was counted a few times. This chain joins TRBV4-2 and TRBJ2-3; D unresolved. Germline values: CDR1 LGHNA, CDR2 YNFKEQ. The length of the CDR3 is 13 residues. Trimming removed 4 bases at V and 6 bases at J, with 11 bases between. The CDR3 loop is CASSPAEEDTQYF. Here the CDR3 DNA reads TGTGCCAGCAGCCCGGCCGAGGAGGATACGCAGTATTTT.

This sequence joins TRBV13 and TRBJ2-1; 9 nucleotides align to TRBD2. CDR3 length: 15 amino acids. V lost 3 bases and J lost 3; bases outside the gene matches: 3. Germline CDR1 is PRHDT and CDR2 is FYEKMQ (reference sequence). The CDR3 region is CASSFSGGIYNEQFF. In nucleotides, the CDR3 is TGTGCCAGCAGCTTTAGCGGGGGAATCTACAATGAGCAGTTCTTC.

This chain joins TRBV7-6 and TRBJ1-6; D is unresolved. Germline V gene sequence: CDR1 SGHVS, CDR2 FNYEAQ. CDR3 size: 13 residues. The V end lost 3 bases, the J end lost 8 bases, and 8 bases lay between the germline ends. For the CDR3, the DNA is TGTGCCAGCAGCTTTGACGGGGATTCACCCCTCCACTTT. Protein sequence: CASSFDGDSPLHF.